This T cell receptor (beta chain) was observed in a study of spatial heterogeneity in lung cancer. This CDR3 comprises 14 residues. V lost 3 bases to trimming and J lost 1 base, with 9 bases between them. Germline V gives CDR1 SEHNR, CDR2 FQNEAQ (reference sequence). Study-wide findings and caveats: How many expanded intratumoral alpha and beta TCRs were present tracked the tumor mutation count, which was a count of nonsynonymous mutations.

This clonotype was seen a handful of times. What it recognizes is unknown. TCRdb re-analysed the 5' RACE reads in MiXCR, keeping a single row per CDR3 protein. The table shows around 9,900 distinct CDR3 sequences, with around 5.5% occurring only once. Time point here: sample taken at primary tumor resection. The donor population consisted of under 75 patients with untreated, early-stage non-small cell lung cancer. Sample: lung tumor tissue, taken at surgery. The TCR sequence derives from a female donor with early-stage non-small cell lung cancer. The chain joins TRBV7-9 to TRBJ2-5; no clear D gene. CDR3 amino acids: CASSFGERQETQYF. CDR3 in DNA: TGTGCCAGCAGCTTTGGGGAACGCCAAGAGACCCAGTACTTC.